This T cell receptor beta chain was recovered during a study of beta chain features in type 1 diabetes. The CDR3 covers 14 residues. Germline CDR1 reads GTSNPN; CDR2 reads SVGIG (reference sequence). V was clipped by 2 bases and J by 5 bases, with 13 bases between them. Study-wide results and caveats: Highly expressing activated T cells could be over-counted with a cDNA template.

The authors reverse transcribed all of the isolated RNA, so sequencing captured expressed TCRB transcripts. Assay used: immunoSEQ multiplex PCR; TCRdb lists only in-frame clones, some missing. There are some 330,000 clones in the sample; roughly 9.6% occur only once, and approximately 0.016% lies in the top ten. This clone was detected only a few times. Its target is unknown. Sequencing was done on a sample of naive CD4+ T cells from blood. The sequence was obtained from a young woman in good health. This chain connects TRBV30 to TRBJ1-5, with no clear D. The CDR3 protein is CAWSIGTDYQPQHF. The CDR3 DNA follows: TGTGCCTGGAGTATAGGAACAGATTATCAGCCCCAGCATTTT.